One sample yielded the 4 T cell receptor beta chains listed below, sequenced in a study of brain T cells in children with intractable seizures. Time point here: blood from clinic visit 5 months post-surgery; TSC patient then seizure free. TCRdb's table, derived via immunoSEQ multiplex PCR, lists solely in-frame clones and lacks some. The sample holds approximately 330,000 clones; more than 85% are singletons and the top ten take around 5%. Sequencing used peripheral blood, obtained less than 6 months after surgery. Receptors originate from a boy younger than two with tuberous sclerosis and intractable seizures.

The chain links TRBV9 to TRBJ2-4; D gene unclear. Germline loops: CDR1 SGDLS, CDR2 YYNGEE. The V end was cut by 3 bases, the J end by 1 base, with 5 bases between. The CDR3 extends over 13 amino acids. The chain's CDR3 is CASSEGAKNIQYF. CDR3 in DNA: TGTGCCAGCAGCGAAGGGGCCAAAAACATTCAGTACTTC.

This clone occurred once. V and J are TRBV7-6 and TRBJ1-6, with D possibly being TRBD1 (5 bases). The CDR3 is 15 residues long. V was cut by 1 base and J by 5 bases, with 9 bases left in between. Germline V gives CDR1 SGHVS, CDR2 FNYEAQ. The CDR3 spells CASSLGGRNNSPLHF. In DNA form, the CDR3 reads TGTGCCAGCAGCTTAGGGGGACGTAATAATTCACCCCTCCACTTT.

This clone has a single count. This chain uses TRBV12-3 or TRBV12-4 with TRBJ2-7, with a possible D match to TRBD2 (6 bases). V shed 2 bases and J shed 7 bases, with 9 bases lying between them. The length of the CDR3 is 12 residues. CDR3 region: CASSLSGREQYF. DNA for the CDR3: TGTGCCAGCAGTTTATCAGGGAGGGAGCAGTACTTC.

The chain combines TRBV24-1 with TRBJ2-1; TRBD2 matches 9 bases. CDR1 KGHDR and CDR2 SFDVKD come from the germline V gene. The CDR3 is 22 residues long. Trimming cost V 3 bases and J 0 bases; bases outside gene matches: 20. The CDR3 spells CATSDPFPRDSGSDRSYNEQFF. The CDR3, as DNA: TGTGCCACCAGTGATCCCTTCCCACGAGATAGCGGGAGTGACCGCTCCTACAATGAGCAGTTCTTC.